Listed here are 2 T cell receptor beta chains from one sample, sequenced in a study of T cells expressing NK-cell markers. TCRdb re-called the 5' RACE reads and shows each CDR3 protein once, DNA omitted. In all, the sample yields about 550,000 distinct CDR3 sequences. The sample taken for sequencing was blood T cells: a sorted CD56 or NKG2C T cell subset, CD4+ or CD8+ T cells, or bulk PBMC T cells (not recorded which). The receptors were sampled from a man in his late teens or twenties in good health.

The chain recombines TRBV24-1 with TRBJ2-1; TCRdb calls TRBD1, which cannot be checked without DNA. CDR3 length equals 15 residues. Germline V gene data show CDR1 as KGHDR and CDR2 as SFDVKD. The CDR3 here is CATRSGGTSYNEQFF.

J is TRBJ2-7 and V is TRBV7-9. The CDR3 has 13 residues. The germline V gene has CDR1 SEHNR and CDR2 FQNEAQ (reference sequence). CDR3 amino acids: CASSPDVSYEQYF.